Listed below are T cell receptor beta chains from one sample, sequenced in a study of PD-1 blockade in classical Hodgkin lymphoma. Using immunoSEQ multiplex PCR, the repertoire was profiled, and TCRdb retains in-frame clones only, with some absent. The sample contains about 40,000 clones, approximately 71% of which appear only once. This specimen consisted of peripheral blood mononuclear cells (PBMCs), obtained at baseline. Receptors were obtained from a human donor with classical Hodgkin lymphoma. CDR3s include the opening cysteine and the closing phenylalanine or tryptophan. D genes are given only for firm matches. A clone size is listed for some rows: how often the clone was seen (once, few, many), or a class if it is expanded.

abundance: -
v_gene: TRBV7-3
j_gene: TRBJ2-1
d_gene: TRBD2
CDR3nt: TGTGCCAGCAGCTCCGGGGGACTAGCATTGGATGAGCAGTTCTTC
CDR3aa: CASSSGGLALDEQFF

abundance: -
v_gene: TRBV15
j_gene: TRBJ2-1
d_gene: -
CDR3nt: TGTGCCACCAGCCGGGAGCGGGCCCCCTACAATGAGCAGTTCTTC
CDR3aa: CATSRERAPYNEQFF

abundance: -
v_gene: TRBV4-1
j_gene: TRBJ2-7
d_gene: -
CDR3nt: TGCGCCAGCAGCCAAGTCCCAGGGAACTACGAGCAGTACTTC
CDR3aa: CASSQVPGNYEQYF

abundance: -
v_gene: TRBV29-1
j_gene: TRBJ1-1
d_gene: -
CDR3nt: TGCAGCGTTGAGGTGAACACTGAAGCTTTCTTT
CDR3aa: CSVEVNTEAFF

abundance: -
v_gene: TRBV6-5
j_gene: TRBJ2-7
d_gene: TRBD1
CDR3nt: TGTGCCAGCAGTTCTTTGACAGGGGCCTACGAGCAGTACTTC
CDR3aa: CASSSLTGAYEQYF

abundance: few
v_gene: TRBV6-6
j_gene: TRBJ2-2
d_gene: TRBD1
CDR3nt: TGTGCCAGCAGTTTGTATCAGGGGGCGAGAACCGGGGAGCTGTTTTTT
CDR3aa: CASSLYQGARTGELFF

abundance: few
v_gene: TRBV13
j_gene: TRBJ2-3
d_gene: TRBD1
CDR3nt: TGTGCCAGCAGCCCCCCGGACAGGGGCACAGATACGCAGTATTTT
CDR3aa: CASSPPDRGTDTQYF

abundance: -
v_gene: TRBV4-2
j_gene: TRBJ2-3
d_gene: -
CDR3nt: TGTGCCAGCAGCCTCGGGGGCGCAGACACAGATACGCAGTATTTT
CDR3aa: CASSLGGADTDTQYF

abundance: -
v_gene: TRBV27
j_gene: TRBJ1-2
d_gene: -
CDR3nt: TGTGCCAGCAGTTATGGATCATACTATGGCTACACCTTC
CDR3aa: CASSYGSYYGYTF

abundance: -
v_gene: TRBV4-3
j_gene: TRBJ2-3
d_gene: TRBD1
CDR3nt: TGCGCCAGCAGCCAAGTAAGGACAGGGATTCTAAGGGATACGCAGTATTTT
CDR3aa: CASSQVRTGILRDTQYF

abundance: -
v_gene: TRBV6-5
j_gene: TRBJ2-7
d_gene: -
CDR3nt: TGTGCCAGCAGTAAGGCCTACGAGCAGTACTTC
CDR3aa: CASSKAYEQYF

abundance: -
v_gene: TRBV7-2
j_gene: TRBJ2-5
d_gene: TRBD1
CDR3nt: TGTGCCAGCAGCCAACAGGGGAGAGTCCAAGAGACCCAGTACTTC
CDR3aa: CASSQQGRVQETQYF

abundance: few
v_gene: TRBV7-9
j_gene: TRBJ1-3
d_gene: -
CDR3nt: TGTGCCAGCAGCTTCTTCCGGGTCTCTGGAAACACCATATATTTT
CDR3aa: CASSFFRVSGNTIYF

abundance: -
v_gene: TRBV5-4
j_gene: TRBJ2-5
d_gene: -
CDR3nt: TGTGCCAGCAGCTTATTCCAGGACAGCCTCATGGCCCAGTACTTC
CDR3aa: CASSLFQDSLMAQYF

abundance: -
v_gene: TRBV19
j_gene: TRBJ1-2
d_gene: -
CDR3nt: TGTGCCAGTAGTATAGAGGGAATACAGGGACATGGCTACACCTTC
CDR3aa: CASSIEGIQGHGYTF

abundance: -
v_gene: TRBV14
j_gene: TRBJ2-7
d_gene: -
CDR3nt: TGTGCCAGCAGCCACTCAAGGGTAAGAAGCGAGCAGTACTTC
CDR3aa: CASSHSRVRSEQYF

abundance: -
v_gene: TRBV5-1
j_gene: TRBJ2-1
d_gene: -
CDR3nt: TGCGCCAGCAGCATAGGTAGGGGGGAGGGCCCCTACAATGAGCAGTTCTTC
CDR3aa: CASSIGRGEGPYNEQFF

abundance: -
v_gene: TRBV9
j_gene: TRBJ2-3
d_gene: TRBD2
CDR3nt: TGTGCCAGCAGCCGGACTAGCGGCACAGATACGCAGTATTTT
CDR3aa: CASSRTSGTDTQYF

abundance: -
v_gene: TRBV7-9
j_gene: TRBJ2-2
d_gene: -
CDR3nt: TGTGCCAGCAGCTTAGTTATCGGGGAGCTGTTTTTT
CDR3aa: CASSLVIGELFF

abundance: -
v_gene: TRBV28
j_gene: TRBJ1-1
d_gene: -
CDR3nt: TGTGCCACCCTGGGGGAGAGAGGACTTTGGACCACTGAAGCTTTCTTT
CDR3aa: CATLGERGLWTTEAFF